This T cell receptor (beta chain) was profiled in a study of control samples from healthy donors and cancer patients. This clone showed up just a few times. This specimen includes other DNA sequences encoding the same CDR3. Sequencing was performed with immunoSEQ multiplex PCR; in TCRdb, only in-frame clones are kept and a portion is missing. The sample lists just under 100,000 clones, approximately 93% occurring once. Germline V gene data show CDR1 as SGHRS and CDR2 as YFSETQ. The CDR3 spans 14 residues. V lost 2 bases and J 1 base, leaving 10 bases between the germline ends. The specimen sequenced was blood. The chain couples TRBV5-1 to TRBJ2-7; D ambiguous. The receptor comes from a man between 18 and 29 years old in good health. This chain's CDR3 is CASSLKDGSYEQYF. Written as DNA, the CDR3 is TGCGCCAGCAGCTTAAAGGACGGTTCCTACGAGCAGTACTTC.